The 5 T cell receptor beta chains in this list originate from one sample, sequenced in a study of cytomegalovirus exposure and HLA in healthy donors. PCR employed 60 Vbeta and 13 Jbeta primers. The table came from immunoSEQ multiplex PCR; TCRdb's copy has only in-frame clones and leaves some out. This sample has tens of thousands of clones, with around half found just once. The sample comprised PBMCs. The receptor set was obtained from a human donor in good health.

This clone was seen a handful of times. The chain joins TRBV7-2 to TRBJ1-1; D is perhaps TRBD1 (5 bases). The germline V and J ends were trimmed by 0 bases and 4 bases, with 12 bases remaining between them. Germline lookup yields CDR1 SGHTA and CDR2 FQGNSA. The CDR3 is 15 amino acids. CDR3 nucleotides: TGTGCCAGCAGCTTAGCCCTGACAGAACCCACTGAAGCTTTCTTT. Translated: CASSLALTEPTEAFF.

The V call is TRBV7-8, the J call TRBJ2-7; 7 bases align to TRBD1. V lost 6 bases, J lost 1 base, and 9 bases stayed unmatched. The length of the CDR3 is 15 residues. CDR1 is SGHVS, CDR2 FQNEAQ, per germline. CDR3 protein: CASRETGDSSYEQYF. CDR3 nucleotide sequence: TGTGCCAGCAGGGAAACCGGGGACAGTTCCTACGAGCAGTACTTC.

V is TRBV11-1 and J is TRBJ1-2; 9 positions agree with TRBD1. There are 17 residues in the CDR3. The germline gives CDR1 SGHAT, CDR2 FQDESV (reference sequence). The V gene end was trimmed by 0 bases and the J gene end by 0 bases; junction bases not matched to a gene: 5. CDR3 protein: CASSLAGTGLTNYGYTF. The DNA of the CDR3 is TGTGCCAGCAGCTTAGCCGGGACAGGGTTAACTAACTATGGCTACACCTTC. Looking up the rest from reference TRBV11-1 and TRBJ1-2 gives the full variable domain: EAEVAQSPRYKITEKSQAVAFWCDPISGHATLYWYRQILGQGPELLVQFQDESVVDDSQLPKDRFSAERLKGVDSTLKIQPAELGDSAMYLCASSLAGTGLTNYGYTFGSGTRLTVV.

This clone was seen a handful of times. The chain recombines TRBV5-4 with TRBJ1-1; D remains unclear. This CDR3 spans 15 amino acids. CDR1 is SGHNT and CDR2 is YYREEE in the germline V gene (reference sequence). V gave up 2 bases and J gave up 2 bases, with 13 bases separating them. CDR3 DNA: TGTGCCAGCAGCTTCTCCACAGCTCGAAACACTGAAGCTTTCTTT. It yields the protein CASSFSTARNTEAFF. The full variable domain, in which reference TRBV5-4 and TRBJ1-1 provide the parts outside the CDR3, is ETGVTQSPTHLIKTRGQQVTLRCSSQSGHNTVSWYQQALGQGPQFIFQYYREEENGRGNFPPRFSGLQFPNYSSELNVNALELDDSALYLCASSFSTARNTEAFFGQGTRLTVV.

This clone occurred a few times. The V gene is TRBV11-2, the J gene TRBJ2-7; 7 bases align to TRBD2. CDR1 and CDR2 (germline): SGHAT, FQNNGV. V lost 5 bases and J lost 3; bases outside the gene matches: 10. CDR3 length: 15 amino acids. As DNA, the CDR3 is TGTGCCAGCAGCCCTAGGGGAGGGAGCGGCTACGAGCAGTACTTC. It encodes CASSPRGGSGYEQYF.